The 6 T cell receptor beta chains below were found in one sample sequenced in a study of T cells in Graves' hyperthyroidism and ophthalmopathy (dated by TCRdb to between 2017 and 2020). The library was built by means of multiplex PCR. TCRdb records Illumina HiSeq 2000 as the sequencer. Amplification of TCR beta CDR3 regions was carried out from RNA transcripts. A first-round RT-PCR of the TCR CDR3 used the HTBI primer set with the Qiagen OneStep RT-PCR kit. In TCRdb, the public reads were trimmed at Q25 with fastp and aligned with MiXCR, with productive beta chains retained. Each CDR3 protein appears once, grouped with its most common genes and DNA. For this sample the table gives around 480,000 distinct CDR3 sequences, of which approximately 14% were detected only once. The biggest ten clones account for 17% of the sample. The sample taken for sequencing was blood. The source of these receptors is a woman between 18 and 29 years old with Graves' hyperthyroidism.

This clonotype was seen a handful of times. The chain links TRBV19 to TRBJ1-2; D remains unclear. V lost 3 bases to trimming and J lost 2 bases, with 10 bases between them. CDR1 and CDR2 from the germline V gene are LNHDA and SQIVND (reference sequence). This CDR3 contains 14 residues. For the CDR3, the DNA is TGTGCCAGTAGTATCCCGGATCCGAACTATGGCTACACCTTC. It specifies CASSIPDPNYGYTF.

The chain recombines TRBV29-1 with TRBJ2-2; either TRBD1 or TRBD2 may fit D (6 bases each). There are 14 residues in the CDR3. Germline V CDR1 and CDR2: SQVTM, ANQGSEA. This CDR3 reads CSTSRGDNTGELFF. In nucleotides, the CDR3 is TGCAGTACTTCAAGGGGGGATAACACCGGGGAGCTGTTTTTT.

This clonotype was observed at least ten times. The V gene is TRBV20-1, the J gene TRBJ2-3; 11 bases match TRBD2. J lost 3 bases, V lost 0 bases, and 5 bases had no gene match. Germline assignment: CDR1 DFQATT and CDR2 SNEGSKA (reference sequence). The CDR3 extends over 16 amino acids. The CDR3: CSARDPGTSGTDTQYF. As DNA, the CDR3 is TGCAGTGCTAGAGATCCCGGGACTAGCGGTACAGATACGCAGTATTTT.

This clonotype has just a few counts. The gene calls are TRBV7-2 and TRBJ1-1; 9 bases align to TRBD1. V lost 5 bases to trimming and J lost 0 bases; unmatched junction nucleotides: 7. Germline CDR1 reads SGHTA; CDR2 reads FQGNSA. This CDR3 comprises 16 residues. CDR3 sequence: CASSRRDRAMNTEAFF. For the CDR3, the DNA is TGTGCCAGCAGCCGACGGGACAGGGCTATGAACACTGAAGCTTTCTTT.

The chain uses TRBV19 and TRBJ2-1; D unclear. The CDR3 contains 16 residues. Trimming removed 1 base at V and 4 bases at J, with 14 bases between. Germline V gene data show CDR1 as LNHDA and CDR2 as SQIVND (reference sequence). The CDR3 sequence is CASSIGDIPPYNEQFF. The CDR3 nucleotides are TGTGCCAGTAGTATAGGAGATATCCCACCTTACAATGAGCAGTTCTTC. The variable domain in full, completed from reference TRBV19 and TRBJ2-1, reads DGGITQSPKYLFRKEGQNVTLSCEQNLNHDAMYWYRQDPGQGLRLIYYSQIVNDFQKGDIAEGYSVSREKKESFPLTVTSAQKNPTAFYLCASSIGDIPPYNEQFFGPGTRLTVL.

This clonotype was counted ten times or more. The CDR3 is CAISESGGGETQYF. CDR3 sequence (DNA): TGTGCCATCAGTGAGTCTGGTGGAGGGGAGACCCAGTACTTC. This chain joins TRBV10-3 and TRBJ2-5, with D maybe TRBD2 (6 bases). The CDR3 covers 14 residues. Per germline, CDR1 ENHRY and CDR2 SYGVKD. The V end was cut by 0 bases, the J end by 5 bases, with 10 bases between.